This TCR beta chain derives from a study of T cell changes during pregnancy in multiple sclerosis. The assay was immunoSEQ multiplex PCR, and TCRdb's table has in-frame clones only and misses some. The table has roughly 46,000 clones, 85% to 95% seen once. This CDR3 spans 18 amino acids. CDR1 and CDR2 from the germline V gene are SSHAT and FNYEAQ (reference sequence). Germline trimming cut 0 bases from V and 5 bases from J; bases unmatched to any gene: 14. Sequenced here: CD8+ T cells from peripheral blood mononuclear cells, sampled in the first trimester of pregnancy. The gene calls are TRBV7-7 and TRBJ2-5; 8 bases are shared with TRBD1. The sequence was obtained from a female donor with multiple sclerosis, enrolled in a pregnancy study. In nucleotides, the CDR3 is TGTGCCAGCAGCTTAGCCCCAGGGGGCGCGGGTAGCTGGGAGACCCAGTACTTC. This gives the protein CASSLAPGGAGSWETQYF. The full variable domain, with the rest looked up from reference TRBV7-7 and TRBJ2-5, is GAGVSQSPRYKVTKRGQDVTLRCDPISSHATLYWYQQALGQGPEFLTYFNYEAQPDKSGLPSDRFSAERPEGSISTLTIQRTEQRDSAMYRCASSLAPGGAGSWETQYFGPGTRLLVL.